This T cell receptor (beta chain) was recovered during a study of CD8 T cells in ankylosing spondylitis. Study-wide results and caveats: Reportedly, matched ankylosing spondylitis synovial fluid was significantly enriched for disease-linked clones.

V was clipped by 1 base and J by 4 bases, with 12 bases between them. This CDR3 spans 15 amino acids. Germline V gene data show CDR1 as MNHNS and CDR2 as SASEGT. TCRdb re-called the 5' RACE reads with MiXCR, one entry per CDR3 protein. The sample holds 200,000 to 250,000 distinct CDR3 sequences; 9.5% to 12% are singletons and the top ten take 6% to 8.5%. Many counts were recorded for this clonotype. No antigen is known for it. This receptor was obtained from a male donor with ankylosing spondylitis or in good health (not recorded which). This chain links TRBV6-1 with TRBJ2-3; possible D gene TRBD1, 6 bases. The sequencing sample was made of blood, either unsorted or a sorted T cell fraction (not recorded which). CDR3 protein: CASSEDRVSSDTQYF. As DNA, the CDR3 is TGTGCCAGCAGTGAAGACAGGGTTTCGTCAGATACGCAGTATTTT.